What follows are 14 T cell receptor beta chains derived from one specimen sequenced in a study of blood T cells in healthy people across ages. A second PCR, run for about 7 to 11 cycles, used a sample-barcoded 5' primer plus a J-beta primer mix. TCRdb analysed the 5' RACE reads with MiXCR anew, one entry per CDR3 protein. This sample has 650,000 to 700,000 distinct CDR3 sequences, with about 30% found just once. What was sequenced was blood. The receptors derive from a woman of 80 years or more in good health.

The sample holds many counts of this clonotype. The V gene is TRBV13, the J gene TRBJ1-1; 7 nucleotides match TRBD1. There are 15 residues in the CDR3. V dropped 4 bases and J dropped 3; count of bases not matched to a gene: 8. CDR1 is PRHDT, CDR2 FYEKMQ, per germline (reference sequence). The CDR3 sequence: CASSSYRGPDTEAFF. The DNA for the CDR3 is TGTGCCAGCAGCTCCTACAGGGGACCAGACACTGAAGCTTTCTTT.

The V call is TRBV10-3, the J call TRBJ1-1; D remains unclear. Germline CDR1 is ENHRY and CDR2 is SYGVKD. V shed 2 bases and J shed 3 bases, with 10 bases lying between them. The CDR3 loop spans 14 amino acids. In DNA form, the CDR3 reads TGTGCCATCAGTGAGGGCATCCTTTACACTGAAGCTTTCTTT. Protein sequence: CAISEGILYTEAFF.

Only one count was recorded for this clonotype. The chain is built from TRBV7-3 and TRBJ2-1, with D unresolved. Gene TRBJ2-7 matches the end of the DNA better, so the J call may be wrong. CDR1 and CDR2 from the germline V gene are SGHTA and FQGTGA. The CDR3 consists of 14 residues. Here the CDR3 reads CASSKQPGYNEQYF. For the CDR3, the DNA is TGTGCCAGCAGCAAACAACCCGGGTACAATGAGCAGTACTTC.

J is TRBJ2-4 and V is TRBV6-1, with TRBD2 identical over 15 bases. This CDR3 has 15 residues. The germline V gene encodes CDR1 MNHNS and CDR2 SASEGT. The V segment lost 6 bases and the J segment 13 bases; nucleotides outside the gene matches: 10. DNA of the CDR3: TGTGCCAGCAGGGACTGGACTAGCGGGAGGGAAGAGCAGTACTTC. It encodes CASRDWTSGREEQYF.

This clonotype was found many times. The rearrangement uses TRBV12-3 or TRBV12-4 and TRBJ2-1; 14 positions match TRBD2. The CDR3 spans 16 residues. The V and J ends lost 6 bases and 4 bases, in that order; junction bases with no gene match: 5. The CDR3 coding sequence is TGTGCCAGCAGAAGGACTAGCGGGGGGTTTTACAATGAGCAGTTCTTC. As protein: CASRRTSGGFYNEQFF.

This clonotype has a count of ten or more. Sequence at one end of the junction differs from germline and may be a read error. This chain links TRBV7-7 with TRBJ2-3, with unresolved D. CDR1 is SSHAT and CDR2 is FNYEAQ in the germline V gene (reference sequence). CDR3 size: 15 residues. The CDR3 is CASSLGLSSTDTQYF. The DNA for the CDR3 is TGTGCTAGCAGCTTAGGGCTTTCTAGCACAGATACGCAGTATTTT. Together with reference TRBV7-7 and TRBJ2-3, the CDR3 gives the full variable domain: GAGVSQSPRYKVTKRGQDVTLRCDPISSHATLYWYQQALGQGPEFLTYFNYEAQPDKSGLPSDRFSAERPEGSISTLTIQRTEQRDSAMYRCASSLGLSSTDTQYFGPGTRLTVL.

This clonotype was observed a handful of times. The CDR3 DNA reads TGTGCCAGCAGCCAAGGGGTAAGCGGCGGGTTCGAGCAGTACTTC. As protein: CASSQGVSGGFEQYF. The V call is TRBV3-1, the J call TRBJ2-7, with a tentative D call TRBD2 (5 bases). The CDR3 runs to 15 residues. The ends were cut back, 1 base at V and 6 bases at J, with 16 bases in the middle. The V gene's germline CDR1 is LGHDT and CDR2 YNNKEL (reference sequence).

Turning to this clonotype: A read error may be the cause here, since a much bigger clone is one base away. This chain links TRBV5-1 with TRBJ2-1; D is undetermined. The J call may be in error: the DNA end matches TRBJ2-7 better. Germline loops: CDR1 SGHRS, CDR2 YFSETQ. The CDR3 spans 13 residues. DNA for the CDR3: TGCGCCAGCAGCATACCAAGTTACAATGAGCAGTACTTC. It translates to CASSIPSYNEQYF.

This chain links TRBV20-1 with TRBJ2-7; 9 positions match TRBD2. This CDR3 is built from 13 residues. Trimming took 0 bases from V and 3 from J; bases not matched to a gene: 0. Per germline, CDR1 DFQATT and CDR2 SNEGSKA (reference sequence). For the CDR3, the DNA is TGCAGTGCTAGAGAAGCGGGGGGCTACGAGCAGTACTTC. Amino acids: CSAREAGGYEQYF.

Many counts were recorded for this clonotype. The chain employs TRBV6-2 or TRBV6-3 and TRBJ2-1; possible D gene TRBD1, 5 bases. V was trimmed by 6 bases and J by 0 bases, leaving 12 bases between them. The CDR3 is 15 amino acids. CDR1 MNHEY and CDR2 SVGEGT come from the germline V gene. The CDR3 DNA reads TGTGCCAGCAGACTTACAGGTTCCTCCTACAATGAGCAGTTCTTC. Amino acids: CASRLTGSSYNEQFF.

The V gene is TRBV28, the J gene TRBJ2-1, with D perhaps matching TRBD2 (5 bases). There are 15 residues in the CDR3. The germline V and J ends were trimmed by 1 base and 3 bases, with 10 bases remaining between them. Germline V CDR1 and CDR2: MDHEN, SYDVKM. The CDR3 sequence: CASSLFGGLYNEQFF. The DNA for the CDR3 is TGTGCCAGCAGTTTATTTGGCGGGCTCTACAATGAGCAGTTCTTC. The full variable domain, rest sourced from reference TRBV28 and TRBJ2-1, is DVKVTQSSRYLVKRTGEKVFLECVQDMDHENMFWYRQDPGLGLRLIYFSYDVKMKEKGDIPEGYSVSREKKERFSLILESASTNQTSMYLCASSLFGGLYNEQFFGPGTRLTVL.

This clonotype was seen ten or more times. The chain joins TRBV7-6 to TRBJ2-7, with D possibly TRBD1 on 6 matching bases. Germline CDR1 is SGHVS and CDR2 is FNYEAQ. Between the trimmed V and J ends, which lost 6 bases and 7 bases, there was a span of 19 bases. The CDR3 is made up of 14 amino acids. This CDR3 is CASRPVQGTGEQYF. CDR3 bases: TGTGCCAGCAGACCTGTACAGGGAACGGGGGAGCAGTACTTC.

This clonotype appeared many times. This chain uses TRBV4-1 with TRBJ2-2; weak D call: TRBD2 (6 bases). The CDR3 contains 14 residues. V shed 1 base and J shed 6 bases, with 9 bases lying between them. Germline-derived CDR1 and CDR2 are MGHRA and YSYEKL. In DNA, the CDR3 is TGCGCCAGCAGCCAAGTTCCGGGGGCCGGGGAGCTGTTTTTT. Its translation: CASSQVPGAGELFF.

Note on this clonotype: A junction boundary mismatches the germline segment, possibly from a read error. J is TRBJ2-3 and V is TRBV12-3 or TRBV12-4; maybe TRBD2 (5 bases). This CDR3 region has 15 residues. The CDR3 sequence: CASGLRRVDTDTQYF. CDR3 nucleotides: TGTGCCAGCGGTTTAAGGCGGGTAGACACAGATACGCAGTATTTT.